This T cell receptor beta chain derives from a study of blood T cell repertoires in COVID-19. This CDR3 has 15 residues. V lost 4 bases, J lost 4 bases, and 7 bases stayed unmatched. CDR1 is SGHRS and CDR2 is YFSETQ in the germline V gene. Study processing details: Amplifying reference gene primers gave estimates of nucleated cell counts. The data were produced by immunoSEQ multiplex PCR, yet TCRdb's version contains in-frame clones alone and is incomplete. D and trimming come from the DNA, and the V and J calls and clone size come from that table. This repertoire shows approximately 210,000 clones, around 89% found once; its top ten account for around 4.8%. The table lists this clone with a few counts.

The sequenced material came from peripheral blood. This receptor was identified in a woman between 40 and 55 years old with acute or convalescent COVID-19. This rearrangement joins TRBV5-1 to TRBJ1-4; 7 bases are shared with TRBD1. This CDR3 is CASSQGGELNEKLFF. For the CDR3, the DNA is TGCGCCAGCAGCCAGGGGGGAGAACTTAATGAAAAACTGTTTTTT.